The 7 T cell receptor beta chains given below trace back to one sample, sequenced in a study of T cell responses to AZD1222 COVID-19 vaccine. Sequencing used immunoSEQ multiplex PCR; TCRdb keeps in-frame clones, though not all of them. The top ten hold about 20% of the sample, which has around 89,000 clones, approximately 91% seen once. This sample comprised peripheral blood, obtained on day 0 of AZD1222 vaccination. These receptors came from an adult in good health.

The CDR3 nucleotides are TGTGCCAGCAGTGTAGGGAGGGGGGTTGTCGACGAGCAGTACTTC. As protein: CASSVGRGVVDEQYF. This chain links TRBV25-1 with TRBJ2-7; perhaps TRBD2 as D (7 bases). Trimming removed 4 bases at V and 5 bases at J, with 18 bases between. This CDR3 region has 15 residues. CDR1 MGHDK and CDR2 SYGVNS come from the germline V gene.

This sequence joins TRBV7-2 and TRBJ2-7, with TRBD1 matching over 9 bases. Germline assignment: CDR1 SGHTA and CDR2 FQGNSA. V trimming: 1 base; J trimming: 4 bases; junction bases outside the gene matches: 8. The CDR3 loop spans 16 amino acids. The CDR3 region is CASSLGRGTGNYEQYF. The CDR3 nucleotides are TGTGCCAGCAGCTTAGGTAGAGGGACAGGGAATTACGAGCAGTACTTC.

J is TRBJ2-1 and V is TRBV7-2, with D perhaps TRBD1 or TRBD2 (5 bases each). The CDR3 runs to 16 residues. V was pared by 6 bases and J by 0 bases, with 15 bases between. CDR1 and CDR2 (germline): SGHTA, FQGNSA. This chain's CDR3 is CASRGETGRSYNEQFF. CDR3 in DNA: TGTGCCAGCAGGGGCGAAACGGGGCGCTCCTACAATGAGCAGTTCTTC.

The CDR3, as DNA: TGTGCCAGCAGTGGAACAGGGGGGATGAACACTGAAGCTTTCTTT. Translating gives CASSGTGGMNTEAFF. The rearrangement links TRBV6-2 or TRBV6-3 to TRBJ1-1; TRBD1 agrees at 8 bases. Germline V gene data show CDR1 as MNHEY and CDR2 as SVGEGT. Trimming at V came to 5 bases and at J to 0 bases, leaving 5 bases not matched to a gene. This CDR3 has 15 amino acids.

The DNA of the CDR3 is TGTGCCAGCTCACCACAAAGACAGAAGAACACTGAAGCTTTCTTT. Encoded protein: CASSPQRQKNTEAFF. The V gene is TRBV18, the J gene TRBJ1-1; a weak D match, TRBD1 (5 bases). CDR1 and CDR2 (germline): KGHSH, LQKENI. There are 15 residues in the CDR3. Trimming pared 1 base from V and 1 base from J, leaving 10 bases between.

This chain links TRBV15 with TRBJ1-2; 7 nucleotides line up with TRBD1. Germline V gives CDR1 LNHNV, CDR2 YYDKDF (reference sequence). Germline trimming cut 0 bases from V and 4 bases from J; bases unmatched to any gene: 5. The CDR3 contains 15 residues. Here the CDR3 reads CATSRDRGQAYGYTF. The CDR3 DNA sequence: TGTGCCACCAGCAGAGATCGCGGACAGGCCTATGGCTACACCTTC. Complete variable domain (other parts from reference TRBV15 and TRBJ1-2): DAMVIQNPRYQVTQFGKPVTLSCSQTLNHNVMYWYQQKSSQAPKLLFHYYDKDFNNEADTPDNFQSRRPNTSFCFLDIRSPGLGDTAMYLCATSRDRGQAYGYTFGSGTRLTVV.

The chain employs TRBV2 and TRBJ2-1, with TRBD1 identical over 8 bases. The ends lost 8 bases at V and 4 bases at J; junction bases unmatched: 7. The germline V gene has CDR1 SNHLY and CDR2 FYNNEI. This CDR3 spans 14 amino acids. CDR3: CASEGTGVYNEQFF. The CDR3 nucleotides read TGTGCCAGCGAAGGGACAGGCGTATACAATGAGCAGTTCTTC.